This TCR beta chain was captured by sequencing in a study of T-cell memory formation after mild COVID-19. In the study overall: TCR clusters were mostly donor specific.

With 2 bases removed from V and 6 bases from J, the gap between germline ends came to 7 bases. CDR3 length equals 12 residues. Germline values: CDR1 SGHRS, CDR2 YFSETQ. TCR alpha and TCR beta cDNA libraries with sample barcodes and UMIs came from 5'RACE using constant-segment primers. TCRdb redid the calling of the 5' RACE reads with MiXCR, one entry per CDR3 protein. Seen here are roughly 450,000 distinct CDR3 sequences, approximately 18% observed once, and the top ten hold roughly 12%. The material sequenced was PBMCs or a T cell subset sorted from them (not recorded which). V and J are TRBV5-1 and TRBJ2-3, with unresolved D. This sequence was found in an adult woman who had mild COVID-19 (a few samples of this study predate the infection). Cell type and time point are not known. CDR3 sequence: CASSLPADTQYF. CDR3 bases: TGCGCCAGCAGCTTACCCGCGGATACGCAGTATTTT.